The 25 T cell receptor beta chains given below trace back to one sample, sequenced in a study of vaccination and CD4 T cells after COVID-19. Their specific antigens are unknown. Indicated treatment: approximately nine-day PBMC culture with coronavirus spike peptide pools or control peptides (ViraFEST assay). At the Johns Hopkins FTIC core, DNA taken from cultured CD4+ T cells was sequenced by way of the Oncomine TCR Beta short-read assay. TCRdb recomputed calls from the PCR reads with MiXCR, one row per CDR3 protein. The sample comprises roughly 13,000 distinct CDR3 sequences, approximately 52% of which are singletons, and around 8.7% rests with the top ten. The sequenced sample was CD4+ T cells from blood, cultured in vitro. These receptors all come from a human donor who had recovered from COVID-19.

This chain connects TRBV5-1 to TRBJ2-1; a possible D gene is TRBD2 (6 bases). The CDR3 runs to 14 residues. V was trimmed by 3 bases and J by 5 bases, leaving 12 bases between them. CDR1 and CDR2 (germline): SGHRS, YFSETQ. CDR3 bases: TGCGCCAGCAGCTCCGCGGGGTTCAACAATGAGCAGTTCTTC. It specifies CASSSAGFNNEQFF.

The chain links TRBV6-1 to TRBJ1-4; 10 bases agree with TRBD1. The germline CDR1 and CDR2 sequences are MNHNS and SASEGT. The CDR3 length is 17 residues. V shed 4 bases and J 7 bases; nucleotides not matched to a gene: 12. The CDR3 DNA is TGTGCCAGCAGTGGGTCCCGGGACAGGGGACCAAGTGAAAAACTGTTTTTT. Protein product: CASSGSRDRGPSEKLFF.

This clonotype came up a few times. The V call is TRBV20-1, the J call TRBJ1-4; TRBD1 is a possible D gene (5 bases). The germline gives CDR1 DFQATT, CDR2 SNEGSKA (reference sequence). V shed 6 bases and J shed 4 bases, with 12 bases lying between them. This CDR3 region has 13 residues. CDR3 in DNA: TGCAGTGCCAAAGACAGCCTTAATGAAAAACTGTTTTTT. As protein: CSAKDSLNEKLFF.

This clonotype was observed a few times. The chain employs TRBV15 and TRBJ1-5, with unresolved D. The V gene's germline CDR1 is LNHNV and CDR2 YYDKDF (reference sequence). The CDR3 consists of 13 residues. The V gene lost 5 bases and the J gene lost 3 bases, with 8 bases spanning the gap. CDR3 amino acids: CATSPRDNQPQHF. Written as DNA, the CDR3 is TGTGCCACCAGCCCGAGAGACAATCAGCCCCAGCATTTT.

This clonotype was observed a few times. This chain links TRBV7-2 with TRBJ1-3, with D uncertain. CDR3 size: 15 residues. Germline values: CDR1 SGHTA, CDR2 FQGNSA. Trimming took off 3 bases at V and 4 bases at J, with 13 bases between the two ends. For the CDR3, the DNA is TGTGCCAGCAGCTTTGTTCCAGAGCCCGGAAACACCATATATTTT. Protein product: CASSFVPEPGNTIYF.

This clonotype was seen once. CDR3 DNA sequence: TGTGCCTGGAACCCGGACAGCTACAATGAGCAGTTCTTC. Its translation is CAWNPDSYNEQFF. This chain links TRBV30 with TRBJ2-1, with TRBD1 as a possible D gene (6 bases). The CDR3 spans 13 residues. V gave up 4 bases and J gave up 3 bases, with 10 bases separating them. Germline V gene lookup returns CDR1 GTSNPN and CDR2 SVGIG (reference sequence).

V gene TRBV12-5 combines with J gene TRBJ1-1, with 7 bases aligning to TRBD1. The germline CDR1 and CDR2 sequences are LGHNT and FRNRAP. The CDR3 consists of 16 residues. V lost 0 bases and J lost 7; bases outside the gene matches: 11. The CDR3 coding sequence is TGTGCTAGTGGTTTGGTAATGGGGACAGTCTACCGTGAAGCTTTCTTT. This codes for CASGLVMGTVYREAFF.

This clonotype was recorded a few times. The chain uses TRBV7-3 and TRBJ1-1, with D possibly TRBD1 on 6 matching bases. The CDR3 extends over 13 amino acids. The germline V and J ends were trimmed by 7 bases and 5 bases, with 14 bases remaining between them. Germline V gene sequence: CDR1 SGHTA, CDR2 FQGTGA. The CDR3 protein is CASTLRRGTEAFF. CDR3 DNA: TGTGCCAGCACCCTTCGGAGGGGGACTGAAGCTTTCTTT.

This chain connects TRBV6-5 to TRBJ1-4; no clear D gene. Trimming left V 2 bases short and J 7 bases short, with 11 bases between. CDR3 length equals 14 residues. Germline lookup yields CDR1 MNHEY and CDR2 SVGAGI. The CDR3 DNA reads TGTGCCAGCAGTTACGGGCAACCCGTTGAAAAACTGTTTTTT. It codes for CASSYGQPVEKLFF.

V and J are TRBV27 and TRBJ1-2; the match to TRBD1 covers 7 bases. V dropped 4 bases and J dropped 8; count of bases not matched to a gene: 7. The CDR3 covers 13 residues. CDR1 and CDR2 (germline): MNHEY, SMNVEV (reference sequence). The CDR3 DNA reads TGTGCCAGCAGTTCAACCTCAGGGGGAGGCTACACCTTC. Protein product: CASSSTSGGGYTF.

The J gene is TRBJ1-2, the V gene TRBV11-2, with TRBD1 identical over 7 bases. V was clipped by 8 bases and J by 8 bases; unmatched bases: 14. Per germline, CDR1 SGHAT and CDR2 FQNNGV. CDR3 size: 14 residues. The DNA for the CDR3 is TGTGCCAGCTCGGACAGGAACCCCACTCTAGGCTACACCTTC. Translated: CASSDRNPTLGYTF.

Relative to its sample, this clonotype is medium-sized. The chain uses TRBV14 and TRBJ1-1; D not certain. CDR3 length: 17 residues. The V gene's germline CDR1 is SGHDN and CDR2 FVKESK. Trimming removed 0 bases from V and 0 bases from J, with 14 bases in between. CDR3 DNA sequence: TGTGCCAGCAGCCAAGAGATCGGTTCCCTGATGAACACTGAAGCTTTCTTT. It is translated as CASSQEIGSLMNTEAFF.

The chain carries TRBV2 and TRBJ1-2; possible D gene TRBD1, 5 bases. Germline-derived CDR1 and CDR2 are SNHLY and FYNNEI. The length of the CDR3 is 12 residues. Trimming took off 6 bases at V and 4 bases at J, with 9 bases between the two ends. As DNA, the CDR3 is TGTGCCAGCAGCGGGGGAGGCTATGGCTACACCTTC. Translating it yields CASSGGGYGYTF.

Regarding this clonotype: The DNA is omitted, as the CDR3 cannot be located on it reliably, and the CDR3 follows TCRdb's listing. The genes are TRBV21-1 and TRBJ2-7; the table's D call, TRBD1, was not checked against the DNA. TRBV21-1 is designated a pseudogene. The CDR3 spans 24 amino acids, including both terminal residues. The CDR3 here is CASTNQTSMYLCASSLPLSYEQYF.

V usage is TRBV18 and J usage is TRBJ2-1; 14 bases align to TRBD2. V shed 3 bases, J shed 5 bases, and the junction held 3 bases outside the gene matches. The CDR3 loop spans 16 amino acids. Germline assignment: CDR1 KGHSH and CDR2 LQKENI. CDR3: CASSPTSGGDHNEQFF. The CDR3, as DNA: TGTGCCAGCTCACCGACTAGCGGGGGGGACCACAATGAGCAGTTCTTC.

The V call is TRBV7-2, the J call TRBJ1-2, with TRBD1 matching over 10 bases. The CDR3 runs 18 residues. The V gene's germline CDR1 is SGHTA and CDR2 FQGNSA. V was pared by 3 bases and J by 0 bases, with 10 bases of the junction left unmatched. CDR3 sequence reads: CASSLVDRGRRANYGYTF. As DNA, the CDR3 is TGTGCCAGCAGCTTGGTTGACAGGGGGCGTCGGGCTAACTATGGCTACACCTTC.

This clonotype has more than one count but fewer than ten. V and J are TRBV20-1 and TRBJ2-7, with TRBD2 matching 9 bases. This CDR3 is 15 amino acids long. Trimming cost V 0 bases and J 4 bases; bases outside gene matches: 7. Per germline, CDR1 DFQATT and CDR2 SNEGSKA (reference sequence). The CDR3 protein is CSARDSLAGRYEQYF. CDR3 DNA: TGCAGTGCTAGAGATTCTCTAGCGGGGAGATACGAGCAGTACTTC.

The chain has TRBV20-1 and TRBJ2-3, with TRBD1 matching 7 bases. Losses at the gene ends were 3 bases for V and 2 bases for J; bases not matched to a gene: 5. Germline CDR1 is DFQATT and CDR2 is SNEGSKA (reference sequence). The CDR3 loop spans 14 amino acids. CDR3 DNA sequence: TGCAGTGCTAGCTCCGGGACAGACACAGATACGCAGTATTTT. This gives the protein CSASSGTDTDTQYF.

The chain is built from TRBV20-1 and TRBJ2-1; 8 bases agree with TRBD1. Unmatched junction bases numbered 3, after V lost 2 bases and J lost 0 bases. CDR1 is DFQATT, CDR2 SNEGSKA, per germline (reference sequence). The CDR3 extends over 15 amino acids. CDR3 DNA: TGCAGTGCTAGAACCGACAGGGGCTCCTACAATGAGCAGTTCTTC. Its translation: CSARTDRGSYNEQFF.

The CDR3 loop reads CASSQEERREQYF. The CDR3 DNA sequence: TGCGCCAGCAGCCAAGAAGAGCGGCGCGAGCAGTACTTC. The rearrangement links TRBV4-1 to TRBJ2-7; tentatively, D is TRBD2 (5 bases). V lost 0 bases to trimming and J lost 6 bases, with 9 bases between them. This CDR3 has 13 amino acids. Germline V CDR1 and CDR2: MGHRA, YSYEKL.

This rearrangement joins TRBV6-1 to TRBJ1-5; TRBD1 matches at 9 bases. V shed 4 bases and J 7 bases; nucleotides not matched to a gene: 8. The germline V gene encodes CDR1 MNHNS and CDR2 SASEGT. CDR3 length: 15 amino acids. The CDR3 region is CASSGNRGRGQPQHF. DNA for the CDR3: TGTGCCAGCAGTGGCAACAGGGGGCGCGGACAGCCCCAGCATTTT.

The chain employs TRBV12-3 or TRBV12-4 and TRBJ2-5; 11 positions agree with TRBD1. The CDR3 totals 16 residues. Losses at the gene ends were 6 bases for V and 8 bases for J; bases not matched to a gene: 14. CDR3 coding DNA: TGTGCCAGCAGCTTGAGTGGGACAGGGGGTTTAGGAACCCAGTACTTC. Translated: CASSLSGTGGLGTQYF.

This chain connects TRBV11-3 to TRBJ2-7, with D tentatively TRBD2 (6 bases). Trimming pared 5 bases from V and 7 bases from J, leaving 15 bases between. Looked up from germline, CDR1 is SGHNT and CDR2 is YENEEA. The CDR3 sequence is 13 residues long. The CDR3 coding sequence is TGTGCCAGCAGCACGGAGGGCGGTGGAGAGCAGTACTTC. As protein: CASSTEGGGEQYF.

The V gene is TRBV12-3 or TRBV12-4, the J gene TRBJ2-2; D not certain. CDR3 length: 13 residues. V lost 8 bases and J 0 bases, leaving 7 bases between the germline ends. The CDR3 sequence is CASLTSNTGELFF. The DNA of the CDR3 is TGTGCCAGCTTGACCTCGAACACCGGGGAGCTGTTTTTT.

The CDR3 bases are TGTGCCAGCAGTTCTCCGACAGGGATGAGGAACACCATATATTTT. Amino acids: CASSSPTGMRNTIYF. The V gene is TRBV28, the J gene TRBJ1-3; 7 nucleotides match TRBD1. Germline V CDR1 and CDR2: MDHEN, SYDVKM. The CDR3 totals 15 residues. Trimming removed 4 bases from V and 7 bases from J; junction bases left unmatched: 10.